This T cell receptor (beta chain) emerged from a study of vaccination and CD4 T cells after COVID-19 (dated by TCRdb to between 2021 and 2023). The study in broad terms: In the convalescent cohort there were six males and four females, among whom were two Hispanic individuals, seven Caucasians, two Asians and one multiracial person. Post-vaccine blood samples were collected a median of approximately 77 days after the second vaccine dose, ranging from about 13 to 241 days. Two doses of either the Pfizer-BioNTech BNT162b2 vaccine (n=8) or the Moderna mRNA-1273 vaccine (n=2) were administered to participants. In control cultures, a CEFX viral epitope pool was used as positive control, an HIV-1 Nef peptide pool was used as negative control, or no peptide was added. Culture stimuli were overlapping spike peptide pools from SARS-CoV-2 and from the common cold coronaviruses HCoV-NL63, HCoV-OC43 and HCoV-229E. Post-COVID blood samples from convalescent patients were collected a median of approximately 100 days after diagnosis, with a range of 35 to 161 days. In around 10 COVID-19 convalescent patients and 4 infection-naive healthy vaccine recipients, researchers compared the spike-specific CD4+ TCR repertoire from before mRNA vaccination with the repertoire from after. Here is what the overall study found, with its caveats: In convalescent patients, nearly all vaccine-specific clones (304 of 307) were found to be mono-reactive for SARS-CoV-2 spike rather than cross-reactive with common cold coronaviruses. The median number of SARS-CoV-2-reactive clonotypes rose from around 22 after infection to 30 to 45 after vaccination, but the change was not significant. Among the post-vaccine SARS-CoV-2-reactive clones in convalescent patients, a median approximately 86% showed up only after vaccination, which suggests vaccine-specific priming. The number of convalescent patients in the study was relatively small, and the study did not examine early timepoints following natural infection.

What the treatment or condition label conveys for this sample: approximately nine-day PBMC culture with coronavirus spike peptide pools or control peptides (ViraFEST assay). The ViraFEST assay was used in the study, in which antigen-specific T cells were expanded with peptide pools and expanded clonotypes were subsequently identified by TCR sequencing. Negative nucleocapsid antibody tests taken both before and after vaccination confirmed that the healthy vaccine recipients had no prior SARS-CoV-2 infection. Each well held roughly 2 million PBMCs cultured in IMDM containing approximately 5.3% human AB serum and around 10 IU/ml IL-2, with about 10 ug/ml peptide pools added. On days 3 and 7, half of the culture medium was replaced with fresh IL-2-containing medium. Once the cells had been in culture for ten to eleven days, the EasySep CD4+ T cell isolation kit was used to isolate CD4+ T cells by negative selection. Ficoll-Paque Plus gradient centrifugation was used to isolate PBMCs from whole blood, and the isolated PBMCs were then either used fresh or cryopreserved at -140C. Triplicate wells were generally used for each culture condition.

Measured from the cysteine to the phenylalanine, the CDR3 is 15 residues long. Only the CDR3 DNA is retained, 45 bases long and in frame from the first base. From the germline V gene (reference sequence), CDR1 is LNHDA and CDR2 is SQIVND. Trimming takes 5 bases off V and 1 base off J; junction bases not matched to a gene: 7. The method behind the library was PCR. DNA from cultured CD4+ T cells underwent TCR sequencing with the Oncomine TCR Beta short-read assay at the Johns Hopkins FTIC core. The QIAamp micro DNA kit was used to extract genomic DNA from the cultured CD4+ T cells. The Oncomine TCR Beta libraries from cultured CD4+ T cells were pooled using unique dual indexes and then sequenced on an Illumina iSeq 100. The source study handled its data this way. Non-productive sequences were removed, and CDR3s that did not start with C, did not end with F or W, or were shorter than 7 amino acids were discarded. The MANAFEST web application was used to identify antigen-specific clonotypes by comparing peptide-stimulated wells against reference wells and other culture wells. Positive clones required FDR below 0.05, an odds ratio above 5, and productive frequency above 0.1% in at least two of three replicate wells. Cross-reactive clonotypes were defined as significantly expanded in both SARS-CoV-2 spike wells and at least one common cold coronavirus spike condition. Similarity between CDR3 sequences was evaluated in R version 3.6.1 using Levenshtein distances (stringdist) and unrooted phylogenetic trees (ape). TCRdb reprocessing: public reads trimmed at Q25 with fastp, clones called with MiXCR, in-frame beta chains kept. Identical CDR3 proteins give one entry, which carries the most common genes and DNA. The V and J calls and clone size are TCRdb's, not the authors'. Within this sample are 10,000 to 15,000 distinct CDR3 sequences, with 60% to 80% of them counted one time only. The top ten hold around 8.1% of the sample.

As to this clonotype: Its cognate antigen has yet to be identified. The sample holds no much larger clone one base away, and base qualities are not on file.

The TCR originated in a human donor who received a COVID-19 vaccine. The rearrangement combines TRBV19 with TRBJ1-1, with 7 junctional bases fitting TRBD1. Specimen: CD4+ T cells from blood, cultured in vitro, collected after SARS-CoV-2 vaccination. The CDR3 reads as follows: CASSGGQPENTEAFF. The DNA is TGTGCCAGTAGTGGGGGACAGCCAGAGAACACTGAAGCTTTCTTT. With the rest looked up from the reference TRBV19 and TRBJ1-1 genes rather than sequenced, the full variable domain is DGGITQSPKYLFRKEGQNVTLSCEQNLNHDAMYWYRQDPGQGLRLIYYSQIVNDFQKGDIAEGYSVSREKKESFPLTVTSAQKNPTAFYLCASSGGQPENTEAFFGQGTRLTVV.